What follows are 18 T cell receptor beta chains derived from one specimen sequenced in a study of cytomegalovirus exposure and HLA in healthy donors. The study ran its PCR with 60 Vbeta and 13 Jbeta primers. Profiled with immunoSEQ multiplex PCR; TCRdb holds only in-frame clones, not every one. The data contain roughly 120,000 clones, 80% of them seen just once; the ten biggest clones take up approximately 0.22%. Sample: PBMCs. These receptors were taken from a man aged 50-59 years in good health and CMV-seronegative.

This clone came up once. The chain has TRBV28 and TRBJ1-2; D call uncertain. V lost 4 bases and J lost 5, with 8 bases in between. Germline CDR1 and CDR2: MDHEN and SYDVKM. CDR3 length equals 12 residues. The CDR3 region is CASSSTAYGYTF. The CDR3 nucleotides are TGTGCCAGCAGTTCCACAGCATATGGCTACACCTTC.

This clone was seen once. The chain recombines TRBV7-2 with TRBJ2-5; 11 positions match TRBD1. Unmatched junction bases numbered 10, after V lost 5 bases and J lost 5 bases. There are 16 residues in the CDR3. From germline, CDR1 is SGHTA and CDR2 FQGNSA. The CDR3 reads CASSPDGTGGRETQYF. In DNA form, the CDR3 reads TGTGCCAGCAGCCCAGACGGGACAGGGGGTCGGGAGACCCAGTACTTC.

The rearrangement uses TRBV30 and TRBJ2-3; the match to TRBD2 covers 9 bases. Germline V gene lookup returns CDR1 GTSNPN and CDR2 SVGIG (reference sequence). V was pared by 6 bases and J by 4 bases, with 8 bases of the junction left unmatched. The CDR3 has 14 residues. CDR3 loop: CACLAASGADTQYF. The DNA of the CDR3 is TGTGCCTGCCTAGCGGCTAGCGGGGCAGATACGCAGTATTTT. The variable domain in full, completed from reference TRBV30 and TRBJ2-3, reads SQTIHQWPATLVQPVGSPLSLECTVEGTSNPNLYWYRQAAGRGLQLLFYSVGIGQISSEVPQNLSASRPQDRQFILSSKKLLLSDSGFYLCACLAASGADTQYFGPGTRLTVL.

The chain combines TRBV2 with TRBJ2-7; TRBD2 aligns across 11 bases. This CDR3 is 14 amino acids long. Germline CDR1 is SNHLY and CDR2 is FYNNEI. V shed 8 bases and J 5 bases; nucleotides not matched to a gene: 8. DNA of the CDR3: TGTGCCAGCGGGCTAGCGGGGGGCCCCCACGAGCAGTACTTC. Translated, it gives CASGLAGGPHEQYF.

The V and J genes are TRBV6-5 and TRBJ1-1; 8 bases map to TRBD1. Trimming at V came to 5 bases and at J to 8 bases, leaving 13 bases not matched to a gene. This CDR3 region has 15 residues. In germline, CDR1 is MNHEY, CDR2 SVGAGI. The CDR3 sequence is CASSIQGAVGREAFF. The CDR3 DNA follows: TGTGCCAGCAGTATCCAGGGGGCAGTAGGAAGAGAAGCTTTCTTT.

As to this clone: The CDR3 carries no conserved terminal phenylalanine or tryptophan, so it likely arises from a read error. Because the CDR3's place on the DNA is in doubt, the DNA is left out and the CDR3 is given as listed by TCRdb. The chain employs TRBV10-1 and TRBJ1-6; TRBD1, the D gene given by the table, was not confirmed from the DNA. The CDR3 has 21 residues if both end residues are counted. CDR1 WNHNN and CDR2 SYGVQD come from the germline V gene (reference sequence). The chain's CDR3 is CASSESWTVNDSGGCPSSFTV.

This chain links TRBV7-9 with TRBJ1-2, with D uncertain. Germline values: CDR1 SEHNR, CDR2 FQNEAQ (reference sequence). CDR3 length: 15 residues. Trimming pared 5 bases from V and 0 bases from J, leaving 13 bases between. The CDR3 here is CASSPNREANYGYTF. The CDR3 DNA reads as TGTGCCAGCAGCCCAAACAGAGAAGCTAACTATGGCTACACCTTC.

CDR3 protein: CASSQARQGGNTEAFF. The CDR3 DNA reads as TGCGCCAGCAGCCAAGCTCGGCAGGGGGGAAACACTGAAGCTTTCTTT. V and J are TRBV4-1 and TRBJ1-1; the match to TRBD1 covers 7 bases. J lost 2 bases, V lost 1 base, and 7 bases had no gene match. From germline, CDR1 is MGHRA and CDR2 YSYEKL. The CDR3 contains 16 residues.

This clone has just a few counts. The chain recombines TRBV7-8 with TRBJ2-5; possibly TRBD2 for D (7 bases). With 4 bases removed from V and 5 bases from J, the gap between germline ends came to 11 bases. In germline, CDR1 is SGHVS, CDR2 FQNEAQ. The CDR3 is 13 residues long. CDR3 in DNA: TGTGCCAGCAGCTACGGGGGGCAGGAGACCCAGTACTTC. Its protein product is CASSYGGQETQYF.

The gene calls are TRBV9 and TRBJ2-7; 11 bases are shared with TRBD2. Germline CDR1 reads SGDLS; CDR2 reads YYNGEE. The CDR3 loop spans 14 amino acids. V trimming: 3 bases; J trimming: 3 bases; junction bases outside the gene matches: 2. DNA of the CDR3: TGTGCCAGCAGCGAACTAGCGGGGGACTACGAGCAGTACTTC. It codes for CASSELAGDYEQYF.

V is TRBV6-5 and J is TRBJ1-2; no definite D call. The V and J ends lost 8 bases and 4 bases respectively, with 8 bases between them. The germline gives CDR1 MNHEY, CDR2 SVGAGI. CDR3 length equals 11 residues. The DNA for the CDR3 is TGTGCCAGCGCTGGCGGCTATGGCTACACCTTC. Its translation: CASAGGYGYTF.

This chain joins TRBV7-3 and TRBJ2-3; TRBD1 matches at 9 bases. V trimming: 4 bases; J trimming: 5 bases; junction bases outside the gene matches: 4. CDR1 is SGHTA and CDR2 is FQGTGA in the germline V gene. The CDR3 is 14 residues long. CDR3 sequence: CASSSGTGRDTQYF. CDR3 DNA sequence: TGTGCCAGCAGCTCCGGGACAGGGCGAGATACGCAGTATTTT.

The chain employs TRBV5-1 and TRBJ2-7, with 9 bases identical to TRBD1. The CDR3 covers 14 residues. Germline loops: CDR1 SGHRS, CDR2 YFSETQ. J was trimmed by 4 bases and V by 1 base; bases with no gene match: 3. CDR3 region: CASSLTGGLYEQYF. In nucleotides, the CDR3 is TGCGCCAGCAGCTTGACAGGGGGCTTGTACGAGCAGTACTTC.

The genes are TRBV28 and TRBJ2-1; no firm D call. The germline gives CDR1 MDHEN, CDR2 SYDVKM. CDR3 length: 15 amino acids. Trimming pared 8 bases from V and 3 bases from J, leaving 17 bases between. Here the CDR3 DNA reads TGTGCCAGCCCACCTCGGATAGGAGACTACAATGAGCAGTTCTTC. Protein: CASPPRIGDYNEQFF.

The V and J genes are TRBV5-1 and TRBJ1-2; no definite D call. Trimming shortened V by 0 bases and J by 2 bases, and 5 bases separated the two germline ends. Germline V gene sequence: CDR1 SGHRS, CDR2 YFSETQ. This CDR3 region has 13 residues. The CDR3, as DNA: TGCGCCAGCAGCTTGGATCAGAACTATGGCTACACCTTC. Its protein product is CASSLDQNYGYTF.

This clone occurred a few times. The chain is built from TRBV7-6 and TRBJ1-2, with 10 bases that match TRBD1. Germline-derived CDR1 and CDR2 are SGHVS and FNYEAQ. Trimming took 5 bases from V and 2 from J; bases not matched to a gene: 14. CDR3 length: 18 amino acids. The CDR3 sequence is CASSPMRQGAGLNYGYTF. DNA for the CDR3: TGTGCCAGCAGCCCCATGAGACAGGGGGCCGGATTGAACTATGGCTACACCTTC.

The table lists this clone with a few counts. This chain uses TRBV5-8 with TRBJ2-2; unclear D gene. CDR3 length: 16 amino acids. The V and J ends lost 2 bases and 0 bases respectively, with 11 bases between them. In germline, CDR1 is SGHTS, CDR2 YDEGEE. In DNA form, the CDR3 reads TGTGCCAGCAGCTTTATTGGCACCGCGAACACCGGGGAGCTGTTTTTT. Its translation: CASSFIGTANTGELFF.

This clone was detected only a few times. The chain carries TRBV28 and TRBJ1-1, with 7 nucleotides matching TRBD1. V shed 4 bases, J shed 2 bases, and the junction held 7 bases outside the gene matches. The CDR3 is made up of 15 amino acids. CDR1 and CDR2 (germline): MDHEN, SYDVKM. Here the CDR3 reads CASSSRQGLNTEAFF. The CDR3 nucleotides are TGTGCCAGCAGTTCACGACAGGGATTAAACACTGAAGCTTTCTTT.